This T cell receptor (beta chain) was found in a study of regulatory T cells in long-lasting Graves disease (dated by TCRdb to the early 2020s). Study-level background: Patients with newly diagnosed Graves' disease had been on antithyroid drugs for under 3 months. Persistent Graves' disease patients were compared with newly diagnosed Graves' disease patients by peripheral blood TCR sequencing and RNA sequencing. The study was registered as a clinical trial and conducted in China. A total of 35 or so samples were covered by TCR sequencing, comprising some 13 persistent and about 20 newly diagnosed Graves' disease patients.

The table lists this clonotype with a few counts. Its antigen remains unidentified. Qualities for individual bases were not recorded, and no much larger clone is one base off. Here is what the overall study found, with its caveats: Persistent Graves' disease patients showed lower TCR Shannon entropy and fewer highly expanded clones than newly diagnosed patients, suggesting clonal expansion. Persistent patients shared more public clonotypes among themselves (around 3,000) than newly diagnosed patients did (about 900). The authors noted that the small sample size was a limitation that may lower accuracy. Only the TCR beta chain was sequenced and analyzed. Because the primary lesion, thyroid tissue, could not be accessed, the study looked at peripheral blood alone.

This sample's time point label indicates: newly diagnosed GD, antithyroid drugs for less than 3 months. For both TCR sequencing and RNA sequencing, RNA was extracted from PBMCs in TRIzol. The diagnosis of Graves' disease was made according to American Thyroid Association guidelines. Recruitment of patients was carried out at an endocrinology department in Xi'an, China. Each patient gave about 8.1 milliliters of peripheral blood, collected in an EDTA anticoagulant tube. PBMCs were isolated by Ficoll Paque Plus density gradient separation without further T cell sorting. An Agilent 2100 Bioanalyzer and agarose gel were used to check RNA quality, while a NanoDrop 2000 measured RNA concentration. The method behind the library was multiplex PCR. Sequencing took place on an Illumina HiSeq 4000. CDR3 regions were amplified by Arm-PCR with iRepertoire HTBI primers to construct TCR beta libraries. Before sequencing, the PCR products underwent gel purification. The original pipeline was this. A total of some 65 TRBV and about 13 TRBJ segments were identified across samples and were used for gene usage analysis of CDR3 amino acid clonotypes. Filtered high-quality paired reads were merged into contigs using COPE and FqMerger. Contigs were aligned with BLAST to IMGT TRBV, TRBD and TRBJ reference genes, and CDR3 was defined per IMGT. Any clonotype with a frequency above 0.1% was classified as a highly expanded clone. Shannon entropy served as the measure of repertoire diversity, while the Gini coefficient captured V-J evenness. A clonotype was considered public if more than one individual shared it. Clones were called with MiXCR by TCRdb after fastp trimmed the public reads at Q25, and only in-frame beta chains were retained. Each entry is one CDR3 protein sequence, shown with its most common DNA and genes. The V and J calls here are based on TCRdb, not the publication. The sample records fewer than 350,000 distinct CDR3 sequences, 15% to 20% of which are singletons. Roughly 35% of the sample comes from the top ten.

The receptor's source is a female donor with Graves disease. The sample consisted of peripheral blood mononuclear cells (PBMCs), taken at new diagnosis, from a patient treated with antithyroid drugs.

The CDR3 protein is CAWSKRGGLTEAFF. In nucleotides, the sequence is TGTGCCTGGAGCAAGAGGGGGGGGCTCACTGAAGCTTTCTTT. Here the chain combines TRBV30 and TRBJ1-1, and the D gene may be TRBD1, 6 bases matching. The germline V gene encodes CDR1 GTSNPN and CDR2 SVGIG (reference sequence). A distance of 15 bases separates the germline ends of V and J, which lose 3 bases and 4 bases respectively. The CDR3 runs 14 amino acids, cysteine and phenylalanine included. Only the CDR3 portion is preserved as DNA: 42 bases, with reading frame beginning at the first base.